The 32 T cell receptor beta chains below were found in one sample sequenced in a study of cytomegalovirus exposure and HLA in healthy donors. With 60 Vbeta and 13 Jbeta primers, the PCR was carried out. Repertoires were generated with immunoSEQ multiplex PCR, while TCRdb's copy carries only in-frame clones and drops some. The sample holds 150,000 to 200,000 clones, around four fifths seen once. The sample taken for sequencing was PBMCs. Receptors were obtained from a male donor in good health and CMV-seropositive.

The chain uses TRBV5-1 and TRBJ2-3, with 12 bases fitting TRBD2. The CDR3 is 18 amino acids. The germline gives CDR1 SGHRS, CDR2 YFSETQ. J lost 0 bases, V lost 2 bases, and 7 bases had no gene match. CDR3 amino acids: CASSLRTSGVGSTDTQYF. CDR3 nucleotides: TGCGCCAGCAGCTTACGGACTAGCGGGGTCGGGAGCACAGATACGCAGTATTTT.

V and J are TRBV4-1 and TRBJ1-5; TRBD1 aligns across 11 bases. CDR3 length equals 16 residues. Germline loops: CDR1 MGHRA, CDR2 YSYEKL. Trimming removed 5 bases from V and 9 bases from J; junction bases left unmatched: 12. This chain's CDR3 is CASSDKGGQGVGPQHF. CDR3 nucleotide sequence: TGCGCCAGCAGCGACAAGGGGGGACAGGGGGTCGGGCCCCAGCATTTT.

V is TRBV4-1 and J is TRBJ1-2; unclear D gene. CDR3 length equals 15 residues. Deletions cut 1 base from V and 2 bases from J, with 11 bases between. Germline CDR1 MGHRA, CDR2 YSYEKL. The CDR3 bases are TGCGCCAGCAGCCAAGGAGGAGGGATGAACTATGGCTACACCTTC. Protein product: CASSQGGGMNYGYTF.

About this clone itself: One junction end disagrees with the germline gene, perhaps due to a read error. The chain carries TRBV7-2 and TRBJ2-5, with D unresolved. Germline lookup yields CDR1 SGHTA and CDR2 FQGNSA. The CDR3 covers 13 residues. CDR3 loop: CVSSLGVFETQYF. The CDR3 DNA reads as TGTGTCAGCAGCTTAGGAGTGTTTGAGACCCAGTACTTC. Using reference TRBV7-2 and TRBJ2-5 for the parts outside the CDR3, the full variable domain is GAGVSQSPSNKVTEKGKDVELRCDPISGHTALYWYRQSLGQGLEFLIYFQGNSAPDKSGLPSDRFSAERTGGSVSTLTIQRTQQEDSAVYLCVSSLGVFETQYFGPGTRLLVL.

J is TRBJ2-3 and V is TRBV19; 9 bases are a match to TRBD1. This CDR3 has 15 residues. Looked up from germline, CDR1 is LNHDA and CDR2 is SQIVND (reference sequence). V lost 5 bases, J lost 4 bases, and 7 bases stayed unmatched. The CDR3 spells CASSPDRGGSDTQYF. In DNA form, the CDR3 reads TGTGCCAGTAGTCCGGACAGGGGTGGTTCAGATACGCAGTATTTT.

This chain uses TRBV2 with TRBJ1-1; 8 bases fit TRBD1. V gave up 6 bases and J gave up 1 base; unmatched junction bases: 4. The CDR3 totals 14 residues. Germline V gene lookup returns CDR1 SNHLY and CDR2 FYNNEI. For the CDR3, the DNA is TGTGCCAGCAGATTCGACAGGGGGAACACTGAAGCTTTCTTT. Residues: CASRFDRGNTEAFF. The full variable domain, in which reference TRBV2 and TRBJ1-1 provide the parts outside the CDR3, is EPEVTQTPSHQVTQMGQEVILRCVPISNHLYFYWYRQILGQKVEFLVSFYNNEISEKSEIFDDQFSVERPDGSNFTLKIRSTKLEDSAMYFCASRFDRGNTEAFFGQGTRLTVV.

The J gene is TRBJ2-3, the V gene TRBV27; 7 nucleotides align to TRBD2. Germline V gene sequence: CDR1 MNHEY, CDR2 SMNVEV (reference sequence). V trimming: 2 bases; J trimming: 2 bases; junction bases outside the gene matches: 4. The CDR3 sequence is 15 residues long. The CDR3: CASSLAAGVTDTQYF. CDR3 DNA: TGTGCCAGCAGTTTAGCGGCGGGGGTCACAGATACGCAGTATTTT.

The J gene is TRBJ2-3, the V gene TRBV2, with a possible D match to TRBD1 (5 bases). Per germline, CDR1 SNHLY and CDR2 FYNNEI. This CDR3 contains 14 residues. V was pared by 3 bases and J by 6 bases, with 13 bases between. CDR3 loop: CASSEDTEWDTQYF. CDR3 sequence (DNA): TGTGCCAGCAGTGAGGACACAGAGTGGGATACGCAGTATTTT.

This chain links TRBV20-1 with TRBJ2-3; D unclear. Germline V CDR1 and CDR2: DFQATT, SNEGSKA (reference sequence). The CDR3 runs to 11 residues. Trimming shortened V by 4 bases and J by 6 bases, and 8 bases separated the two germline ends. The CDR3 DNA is TGCAGTGCTACCTCTCGGGATACGCAGTATTTT. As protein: CSATSRDTQYF.

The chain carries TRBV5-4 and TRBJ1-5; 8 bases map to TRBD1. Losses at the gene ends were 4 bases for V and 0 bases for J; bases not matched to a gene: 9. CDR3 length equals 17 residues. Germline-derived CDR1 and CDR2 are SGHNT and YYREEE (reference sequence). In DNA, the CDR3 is TGTGCCAGCAGCCCGGGGACAGGCTTTTATAGCAATCAGCCCCAGCATTTT. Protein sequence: CASSPGTGFYSNQPQHF.

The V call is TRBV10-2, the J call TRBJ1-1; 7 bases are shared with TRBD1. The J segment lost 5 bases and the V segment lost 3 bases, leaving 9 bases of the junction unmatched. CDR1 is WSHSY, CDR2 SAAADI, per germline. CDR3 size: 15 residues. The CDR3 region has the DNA TGCGCCAGCAGTGACCTCGGGACAGTTAGGACTGAAGCTTTCTTT. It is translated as CASSDLGTVRTEAFF.

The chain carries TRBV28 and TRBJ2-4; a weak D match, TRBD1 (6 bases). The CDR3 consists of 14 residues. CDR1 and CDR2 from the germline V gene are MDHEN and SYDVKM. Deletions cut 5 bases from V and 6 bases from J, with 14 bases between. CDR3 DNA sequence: TGTGCCAGCAGTGCGGACAGTTCCCCAAACATTCAGTACTTC. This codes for CASSADSSPNIQYF.

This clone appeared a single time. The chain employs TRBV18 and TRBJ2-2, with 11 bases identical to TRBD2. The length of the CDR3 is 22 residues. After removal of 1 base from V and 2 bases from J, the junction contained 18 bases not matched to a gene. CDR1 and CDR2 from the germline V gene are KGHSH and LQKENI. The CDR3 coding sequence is TGTGCCAGCTCACCACTAGGACAATTAAATAAGGGACTAGCGGAAAACACCGGGGAGCTGTTTTTT. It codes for CASSPLGQLNKGLAENTGELFF.

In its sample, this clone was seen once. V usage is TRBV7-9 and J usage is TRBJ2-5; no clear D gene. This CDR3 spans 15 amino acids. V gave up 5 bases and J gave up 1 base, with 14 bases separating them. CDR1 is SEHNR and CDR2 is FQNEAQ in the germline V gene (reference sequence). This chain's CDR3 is CASSPPWPLQETQYF. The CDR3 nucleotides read TGTGCCAGCAGCCCGCCCTGGCCCCTCCAAGAGACCCAGTACTTC. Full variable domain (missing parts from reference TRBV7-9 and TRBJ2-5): DTGVSQNPRHKITKRGQNVTFRCDPISEHNRLYWYRQTLGQGPEFLTYFQNEAQLEKSRLLSDRFSAERPKGSFSTLEIQRTEQGDSAMYLCASSPPWPLQETQYFGPGTRLLVL.

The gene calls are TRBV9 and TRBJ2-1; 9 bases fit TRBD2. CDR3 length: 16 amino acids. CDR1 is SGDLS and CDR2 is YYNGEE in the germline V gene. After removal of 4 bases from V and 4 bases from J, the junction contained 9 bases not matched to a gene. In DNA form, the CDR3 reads TGTGCCAGCAGCCCCTGGGGAGCGGGGGGTTACAATGAGCAGTTCTTC. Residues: CASSPWGAGGYNEQFF.

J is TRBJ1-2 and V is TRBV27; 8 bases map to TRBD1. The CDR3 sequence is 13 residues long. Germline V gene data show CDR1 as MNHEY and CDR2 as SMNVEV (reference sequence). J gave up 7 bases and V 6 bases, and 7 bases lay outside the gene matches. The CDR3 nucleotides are TGTGCCAGCAGCCGCGGGACAGGCGGTGGCTACACCTTC. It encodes CASSRGTGGGYTF.

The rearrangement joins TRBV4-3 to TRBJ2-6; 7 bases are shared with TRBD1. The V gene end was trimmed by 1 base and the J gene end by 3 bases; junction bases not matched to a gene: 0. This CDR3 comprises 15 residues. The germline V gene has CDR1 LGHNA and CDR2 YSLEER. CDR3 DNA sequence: TGCGCCAGCAGCCAAGGACAGGGTGGGGCCAACGTCCTGACTTTC. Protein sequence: CASSQGQGGANVLTF.

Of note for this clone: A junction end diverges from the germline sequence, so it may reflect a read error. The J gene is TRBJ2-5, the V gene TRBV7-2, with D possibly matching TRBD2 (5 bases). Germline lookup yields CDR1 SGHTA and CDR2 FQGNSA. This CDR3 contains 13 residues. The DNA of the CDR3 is TGTGCCAGCAGCGCTACCTATGGGGAGACCCAATACTTC. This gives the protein CASSATYGETQYF.

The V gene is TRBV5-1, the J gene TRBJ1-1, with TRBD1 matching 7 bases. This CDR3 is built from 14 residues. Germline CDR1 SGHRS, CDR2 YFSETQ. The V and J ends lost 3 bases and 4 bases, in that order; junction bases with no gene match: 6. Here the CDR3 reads CASSSQGVGTEAFF. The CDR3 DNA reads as TGCGCCAGCAGCTCCCAGGGGGTGGGCACTGAAGCTTTCTTT.

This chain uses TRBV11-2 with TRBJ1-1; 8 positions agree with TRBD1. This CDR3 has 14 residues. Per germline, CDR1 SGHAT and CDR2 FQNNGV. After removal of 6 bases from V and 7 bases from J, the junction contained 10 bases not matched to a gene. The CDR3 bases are TGTGCCAGCAGGGAGGACAGGGAGATCTTTGAAGCTTTCTTT. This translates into CASREDREIFEAFF. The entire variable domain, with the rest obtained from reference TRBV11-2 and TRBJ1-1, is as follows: EAGVAQSPRYKIIEKRQSVAFWCNPISGHATLYWYQQILGQGPKLLIQFQNNGVVDDSQLPKDRFSAERLKGVDSTLKIQPAKLEDSAVYLCASREDREIFEAFFGQGTRLTVV.

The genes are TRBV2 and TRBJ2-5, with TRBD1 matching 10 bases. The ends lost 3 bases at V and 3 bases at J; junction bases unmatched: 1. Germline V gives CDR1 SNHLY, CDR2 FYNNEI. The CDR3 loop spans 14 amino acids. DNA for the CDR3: TGTGCCAGCAGTGAGGGGACAGGGGAAGAGACCCAGTACTTC. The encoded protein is CASSEGTGEETQYF.

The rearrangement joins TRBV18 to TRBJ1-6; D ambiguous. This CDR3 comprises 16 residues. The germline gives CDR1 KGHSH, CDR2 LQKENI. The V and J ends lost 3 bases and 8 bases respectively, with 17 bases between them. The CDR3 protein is CASSPTRGLEDSPLHF. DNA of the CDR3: TGTGCCAGCTCACCTACGAGAGGGCTGGAGGATTCACCCCTCCACTTT.

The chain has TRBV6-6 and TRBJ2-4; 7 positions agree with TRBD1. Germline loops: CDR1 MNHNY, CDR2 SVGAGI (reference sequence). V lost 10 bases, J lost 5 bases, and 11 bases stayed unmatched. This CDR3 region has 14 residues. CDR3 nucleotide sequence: TGTGCCACTGTTTCCGGGACAGCTCAAAACATTCAGTACTTC. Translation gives CATVSGTAQNIQYF.

In nucleotides, the CDR3 is TGTGCCAGCAGTTACTCTCCAGGCACCGAGGGTTCACCCCTCCACTTT. This gives the protein CASSYSPGTEGSPLHF. This chain links TRBV6-5 with TRBJ1-6, with unresolved D. Germline loops: CDR1 MNHEY, CDR2 SVGAGI. The CDR3 sequence is 16 residues long. V lost 0 bases and J 9 bases, leaving 15 bases between the germline ends.

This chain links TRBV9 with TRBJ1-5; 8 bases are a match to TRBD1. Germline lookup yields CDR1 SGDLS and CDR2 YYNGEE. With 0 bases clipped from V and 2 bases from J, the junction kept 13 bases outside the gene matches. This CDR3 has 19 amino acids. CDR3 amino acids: CASSVGPDRVGGRNQPQHF. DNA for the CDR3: TGTGCCAGCAGCGTAGGACCGGACAGGGTGGGGGGGCGCAATCAGCCCCAGCATTTT.

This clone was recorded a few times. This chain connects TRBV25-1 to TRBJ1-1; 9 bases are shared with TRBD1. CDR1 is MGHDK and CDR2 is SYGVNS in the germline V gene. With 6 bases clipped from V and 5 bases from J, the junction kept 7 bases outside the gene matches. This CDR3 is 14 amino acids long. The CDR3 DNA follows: TGTGCCAGCAGGGAACAGGGGGCGTGGACTGAAGCTTTCTTT. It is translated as CASREQGAWTEAFF.

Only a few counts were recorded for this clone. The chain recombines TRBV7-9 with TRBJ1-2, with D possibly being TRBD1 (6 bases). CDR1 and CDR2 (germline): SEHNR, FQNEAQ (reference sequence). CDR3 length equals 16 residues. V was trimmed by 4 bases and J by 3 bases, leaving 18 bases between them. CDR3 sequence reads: CASSWGGRMSDYGYTF. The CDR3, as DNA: TGTGCCAGCAGCTGGGGGGGGCGCATGTCCGACTATGGCTACACCTTC. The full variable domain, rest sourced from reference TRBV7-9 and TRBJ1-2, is DTGVSQNPRHKITKRGQNVTFRCDPISEHNRLYWYRQTLGQGPEFLTYFQNEAQLEKSRLLSDRFSAERPKGSFSTLEIQRTEQGDSAMYLCASSWGGRMSDYGYTFGSGTRLTVV.

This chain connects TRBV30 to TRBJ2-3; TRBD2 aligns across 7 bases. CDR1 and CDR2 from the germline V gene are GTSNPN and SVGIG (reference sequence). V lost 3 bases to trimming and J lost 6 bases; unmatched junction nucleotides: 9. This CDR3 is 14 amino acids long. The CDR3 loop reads CAWSDGLEVDTQYF. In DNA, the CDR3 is TGTGCCTGGAGCGATGGACTAGAGGTGGATACGCAGTATTTT.

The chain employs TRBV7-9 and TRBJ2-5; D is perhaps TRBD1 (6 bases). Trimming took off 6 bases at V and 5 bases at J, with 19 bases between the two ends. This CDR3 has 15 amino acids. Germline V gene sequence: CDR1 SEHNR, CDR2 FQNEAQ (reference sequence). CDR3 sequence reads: CASSLSGAVGETQYF. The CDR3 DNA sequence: TGTGCCAGCAGTCTCTCAGGGGCAGTGGGGGAGACCCAGTACTTC.

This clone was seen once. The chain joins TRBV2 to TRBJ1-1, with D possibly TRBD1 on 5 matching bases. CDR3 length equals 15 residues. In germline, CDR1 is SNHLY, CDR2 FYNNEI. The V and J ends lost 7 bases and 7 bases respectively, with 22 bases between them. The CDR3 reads CASTWDDGGYNEAFF. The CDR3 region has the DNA TGTGCCAGCACCTGGGACGATGGAGGGTACAATGAAGCTTTCTTT.

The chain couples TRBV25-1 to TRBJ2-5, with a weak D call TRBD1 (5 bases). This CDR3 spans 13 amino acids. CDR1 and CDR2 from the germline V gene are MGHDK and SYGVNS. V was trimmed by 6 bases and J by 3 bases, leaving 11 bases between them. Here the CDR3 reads CASRTSGKETQYF. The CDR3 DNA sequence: TGTGCCAGCAGGACTTCAGGGAAAGAGACCCAGTACTTC.

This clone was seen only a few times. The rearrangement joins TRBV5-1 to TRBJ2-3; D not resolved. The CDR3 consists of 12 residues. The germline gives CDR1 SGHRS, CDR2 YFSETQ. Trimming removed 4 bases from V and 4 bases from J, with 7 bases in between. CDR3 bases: TGCGCCAGCAGCCCCAATGCAGATACGCAGTATTTT. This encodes CASSPNADTQYF. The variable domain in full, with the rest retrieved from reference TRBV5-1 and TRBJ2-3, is KAGVTQTPRYLIKTRGQQVTLSCSPISGHRSVSWYQQTPGQGLQFLFEYFSETQRNKGNFPGRFSGRQFSNSRSEMNVSTLELGDSALYLCASSPNADTQYFGPGTRLTVL.